Listed here are 23 T cell receptor beta chains from one sample, sequenced in a study of Ad26.COV2.S vaccination and SARS-CoV-2 variants (dated by TCRdb to the early 2020s). To prepare the library, the immunoSEQ multiplex PCR assay was applied. Imported from immuneACCESS, the table was reduced by TCRdb to in-frame sequences with V and J called. These copies leave out some clones; in studies compared against another copy, an unresolved V gene accounts for under half, and the cause of the remainder is not known. The sample includes 350,000 to 400,000 clones, with 70% to 90% observed a single time. Of the sample, around 1.9% is held by the ten largest clones. The treatment or condition label on this specimen signifies: 19 received Ad26.COV2.S at low or high dose, single or two shots; five or six received placebo; per-sample allocation not given. Repertoires of vaccine and placebo recipients were sequenced from samples taken on day 63 after the first injection.

Sequenced here: peripheral blood, sampled in a trial of Ad26.COV2.S vaccine versus placebo. The source is a person aged 18-60 years who received the Ad26.COV2.S COVID-19 vaccine or a placebo.

The CDR3 loop reads CASSEVQFNTGELFF. The DNA for the CDR3 is TGTGCCAGCAGTGAGGTCCAATTCAACACCGGGGAGCTGTTTTTT. The chain recombines TRBV6-1 with TRBJ2-2; D gene uncertain. V was trimmed by 3 bases and J by 2 bases, leaving 10 bases between them. Germline values: CDR1 MNHNS, CDR2 SASEGT. This CDR3 is 15 amino acids long.

This chain links TRBV10-3 with TRBJ1-2; D is uncertain. From germline, CDR1 is ENHRY and CDR2 SYGVKD. This CDR3 is 13 amino acids long. V shed 4 bases and J shed 7 bases, with 13 bases lying between them. In nucleotides, the CDR3 is TGTGCCATCAGTGTAGCTGCCTCTGGTGGCTACACCTTC. Translation: CAISVAASGGYTF.

This chain links TRBV28 with TRBJ1-2; D may be TRBD1 (6 bases). The germline CDR1 and CDR2 sequences are MDHEN and SYDVKM. This CDR3 has 16 residues. Trimming left V 6 bases short and J 3 bases short, with 20 bases between. DNA for the CDR3: TGTGCCAGCAGACTCAATGACAGGCTGACGCACTATGGCTACACCTTC. Translating gives CASRLNDRLTHYGYTF.

This clone was seen a single time. The chain has TRBV3-1 (or the pseudogene TRBV3-2) and TRBJ2-1, with no clear D. The germline V gene has CDR1 LGHDT and CDR2 YNNKEL (reference sequence). The CDR3 length is 12 residues. Trimming shortened V by 2 bases and J by 9 bases, and 8 bases separated the two germline ends. Here the CDR3 DNA reads TGTGCCAGCAGCCAATTGGACGGTGAGCAGTTCTTC. It specifies CASSQLDGEQFF.

The chain carries TRBV9 and TRBJ2-3; D not certain. Trimming shortened V by 0 bases and J by 0 bases, and 5 bases separated the two germline ends. The CDR3 sequence is 14 residues long. CDR1 and CDR2 from the germline V gene are SGDLS and YYNGEE. In DNA form, the CDR3 reads TGTGCCAGCAGCGTAGATCTAAGCACAGATACGCAGTATTTT. Its translation is CASSVDLSTDTQYF.

The genes are TRBV20-1 and TRBJ2-5; D might be TRBD1 (5 bases). Trimming removed 3 bases at V and 5 bases at J, with 13 bases between. This CDR3 is 13 amino acids long. The germline V gene has CDR1 DFQATT and CDR2 SNEGSKA (reference sequence). The chain's CDR3 is CSASQARGETQYF. In DNA, the CDR3 is TGCAGTGCTAGTCAAGCAAGGGGCGAGACCCAGTACTTC.

The rearrangement uses TRBV29-1 and TRBJ1-1; D gene uncertain. V was trimmed by 7 bases and J by 7 bases, leaving 10 bases between them. CDR1 SQVTM and CDR2 ANQGSEA come from the germline V gene. The CDR3 has 10 residues. Here the CDR3 DNA reads TGCAGCGCGGAATCGGGTGAAGCTTTCTTT. Protein sequence: CSAESGEAFF.

The J gene is TRBJ1-2, the V gene TRBV9; TRBD1 is a possible D gene (5 bases). The CDR3 is made up of 14 amino acids. Trimming left V 3 bases short and J 8 bases short, with 17 bases between. The germline V gene encodes CDR1 SGDLS and CDR2 YYNGEE. DNA of the CDR3: TGTGCCAGCAGCGGGAGTGGGGGGGGAAGAGGCTACACCTTC. Its translation is CASSGSGGGRGYTF.

The gene calls are TRBV27 and TRBJ1-1; D is unresolved. V lost 4 bases to trimming and J lost 1 base, with 7 bases between them. The CDR3 extends over 13 amino acids. Germline V CDR1 and CDR2: MNHEY, SMNVEV (reference sequence). CDR3 DNA: TGTGCCAGCAGTTGGGGAGGGAACACTGAAGCTTTCTTT. It encodes CASSWGGNTEAFF.

This chain connects TRBV6-5 to TRBJ2-1, with 11 positions matching TRBD2. Germline lookup yields CDR1 MNHEY and CDR2 SVGAGI. V dropped 6 bases and J dropped 4; count of bases not matched to a gene: 5. The CDR3 contains 15 residues. CDR3 nucleotide sequence: TGTGCCAGCAGAAAGACTAGCGGGACTTACAATGAGCAGTTCTTC. Translated: CASRKTSGTYNEQFF.

The chain combines TRBV5-1 with TRBJ1-5, with a tentative D call TRBD1 (6 bases). The CDR3 totals 15 residues. V lost 10 bases and J 1 base, leaving 18 bases between the germline ends. CDR1 is SGHRS and CDR2 is YFSETQ in the germline V gene. The CDR3 region is CADLNREGSNQPQHF. The DNA of the CDR3 is TGCGCCGACCTAAACAGGGAAGGGAGCAATCAGCCCCAGCATTTT. Complete variable domain (other parts from reference TRBV5-1 and TRBJ1-5): KAGVTQTPRYLIKTRGQQVTLSCSPISGHRSVSWYQQTPGQGLQFLFEYFSETQRNKGNFPGRFSGRQFSNSRSEMNVSTLELGDSALYLCADLNREGSNQPQHFGDGTRLSIL.

V usage is TRBV19 and J usage is TRBJ1-2; D remains unclear. Trimming left V 6 bases short and J 7 bases short, with 9 bases between. Germline V gives CDR1 LNHDA, CDR2 SQIVND (reference sequence). The CDR3 extends over 11 amino acids. CDR3 sequence: CASSSGGGYTF. CDR3 bases: TGTGCCAGTAGCTCCGGTGGTGGCTACACCTTC.

This clone was observed a single time. The chain employs TRBV12-3 or TRBV12-4 and TRBJ1-1, with D possibly being TRBD1 (5 bases). This CDR3 is built from 13 residues. V was clipped by 6 bases and J by 1 base, with 9 bases between them. CDR3: CASRPDRNTEAFF. The CDR3, as DNA: TGTGCCAGCAGGCCAGACAGGAACACTGAAGCTTTCTTT.

The chain joins TRBV12-3 or TRBV12-4 to TRBJ2-5; weak D call: TRBD2 (5 bases). The V end lost 7 bases, the J end lost 1 base, and 10 bases lay between the germline ends. The CDR3 has 13 amino acids. The CDR3 DNA sequence: TGTGCCAGCACCCCCGGGATCCAAGAGACCCAGTACTTC. Translation: CASTPGIQETQYF.

The V gene is TRBV5-6, the J gene TRBJ2-5; TRBD1 might be the D (6 bases). Germline V gives CDR1 SGHDT, CDR2 YYEEEE. V lost 0 bases, J lost 4 bases, and 16 bases lay in between. This CDR3 has 16 amino acids. The CDR3 nucleotides read TGTGCCAGCAGCTTGGTTAACTTACAGGGATTAGAGACCCAGTACTTC. Protein: CASSLVNLQGLETQYF.

V is TRBV5-1 and J is TRBJ2-5, with 13 bases matching TRBD2. J gave up 6 bases and V 0 bases, and 2 bases lay outside the gene matches. This CDR3 has 15 residues. The germline CDR1 and CDR2 sequences are SGHRS and YFSETQ. CDR3 sequence (DNA): TGCGCCAGCAGCTTGGGGACTAGCGGGAGACAGACCCAGTACTTC. It codes for CASSLGTSGRQTQYF.

The rearrangement uses TRBV10-3 and TRBJ2-3; tentative D call: TRBD2 (5 bases). V dropped 4 bases and J dropped 8 bases, with 19 bases sitting between them. In germline, CDR1 is ENHRY, CDR2 SYGVKD. The CDR3 consists of 15 residues. The CDR3, as DNA: TGTGCCATCAGTGGTTCGACTATAAGTTCGGGTACGCAGTATTTT. Translating it yields CAISGSTISSGTQYF.

The rearrangement joins TRBV27 to TRBJ2-2, with TRBD1 as a possible D gene (7 bases). Germline lookup yields CDR1 MNHEY and CDR2 SMNVEV (reference sequence). The CDR3 runs to 16 residues. V was clipped by 6 bases and J by 2 bases, with 16 bases between them. CDR3 protein: CASSSAGQSNTGELFF. In DNA, the CDR3 is TGTGCCAGCAGCTCCGCGGGACAGAGTAACACCGGGGAGCTGTTTTTT.

The V gene is TRBV3-1 (or the pseudogene TRBV3-2), the J gene TRBJ1-2, with a tentative D call TRBD1 (5 bases). The germline V gene encodes CDR1 LGHDT and CDR2 YNNKEL (reference sequence). This CDR3 has 14 amino acids. Trimming took off 4 bases at V and 4 bases at J, with 13 bases between the two ends. This chain's CDR3 is CASSLTGSGYGYTF. The CDR3 coding sequence is TGTGCCAGCAGCCTCACAGGTTCTGGCTATGGCTACACCTTC.

As regards this clone: One end of the junction does not line up with germline, which may come from a read error. Other DNA sequences in the same sample also yield this CDR3. V is TRBV7-3 and J is TRBJ2-5; D is perhaps TRBD2 (6 bases). The CDR3 runs to 15 residues. Germline assignment: CDR1 SGHTA and CDR2 FQGTGA. CDR3 sequence: CASSLNPGGWETQYF. The DNA for the CDR3 is TGTGCCAGCAGTTTAAACCCCGGGGGATGGGAGACCCAGTACTTC.

This chain links TRBV11-3 with TRBJ2-3; D is unresolved. This CDR3 is built from 13 residues. Germline values: CDR1 SGHNT, CDR2 YENEEA. V was trimmed by 9 bases and J by 2 bases, leaving 12 bases between them. The CDR3 nucleotides read TGTGCCAGTACGAGGCTCAACACAGATACGCAGTATTTT. It specifies CASTRLNTDTQYF. The full variable domain, rest sourced from reference TRBV11-3 and TRBJ2-3, is EAGVVQSPRYKIIEKKQPVAFWCNPISGHNTLYWYLQNLGQGPELLIRYENEEAVDDSQLPKDRFSAERLKGVDSTLKIQPAELGDSAVYLCASTRLNTDTQYFGPGTRLTVL.

This clone was picked up a small number of times. This rearrangement joins TRBV6-4 to TRBJ1-6; weak D call: TRBD1 (6 bases). Trimming shortened V by 6 bases and J by 7 bases, and 10 bases separated the two germline ends. Germline lookup yields CDR1 MRHNA and CDR2 SNTAGT. CDR3 length: 13 amino acids. For the CDR3, the DNA is TGTGCCAGCAGCCGACAGGAAAATTCACCCCTCCACTTT. Translation gives CASSRQENSPLHF.

The chain combines TRBV6-1 with TRBJ1-1; tentative D call: TRBD1 (5 bases). Trimming took 2 bases from V and 11 from J, leaving 15 bases between them. CDR1 and CDR2 from the germline V gene are MNHNS and SASEGT. The CDR3 loop spans 13 amino acids. CDR3 residues: CASSEPQVREAFF. The CDR3 coding sequence is TGTGCCAGCAGTGAACCACAGGTCAGAGAGGCTTTCTTT.